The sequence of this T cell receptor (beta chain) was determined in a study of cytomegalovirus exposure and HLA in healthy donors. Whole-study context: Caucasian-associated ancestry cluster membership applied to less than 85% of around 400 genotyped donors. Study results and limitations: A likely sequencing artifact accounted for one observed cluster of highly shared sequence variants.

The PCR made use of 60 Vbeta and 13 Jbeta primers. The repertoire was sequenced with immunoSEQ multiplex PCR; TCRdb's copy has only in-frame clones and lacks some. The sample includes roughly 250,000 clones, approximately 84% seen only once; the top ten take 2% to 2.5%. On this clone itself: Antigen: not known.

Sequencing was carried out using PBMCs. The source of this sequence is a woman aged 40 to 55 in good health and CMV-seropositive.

CDR3 nucleotides: TGTGCCAGCTCCCCGGCCGGGGCGGGGGCCTACGAGCAGTACTTC. Its protein product is CASSPAGAGAYEQYF. This rearrangement joins TRBV18 to TRBJ2-7; 7 bases are shared with TRBD2. From germline, CDR1 is KGHSH and CDR2 LQKENI. The V gene end was trimmed by 6 bases and the J gene end by 2 bases; junction bases not matched to a gene: 10. The CDR3 is made up of 15 amino acids.